A single sample is the source of the 16 T cell receptor beta chains below, sequenced in a study of response to subunit inactivated influenza vaccine. TCRdb ran MiXCR on the RT-PCR reads and lists one entry per CDR3 protein. The data hold approximately 520,000 distinct CDR3 sequences, with 16% observed a single time. This specimen consisted of CD4+ T cells sorted from PBMCs, obtained about 24 months after vaccination. These receptors came from a man in his fifties or sixties who received an inactivated influenza vaccine.

This clonotype was recorded a few times. J is TRBJ2-5 and V is TRBV25-1, with D possibly matching TRBD2 (6 bases). Between the trimmed V and J ends, which lost 1 base and 5 bases, there was a span of 14 bases. This CDR3 contains 15 residues. Per the germline V gene, CDR1 is MGHDK and CDR2 is SYGVNS. The CDR3 DNA reads TGTGCCAGCAGTGAATCGGGGACTGGTACGGAGACCCAGTACTTC. As protein: CASSESGTGTETQYF.

This chain joins TRBV12-3 or TRBV12-4 and TRBJ2-5, with 7 bases that match TRBD2. Germline trimming cut 3 bases from V and 4 bases from J; bases unmatched to any gene: 8. CDR3 length: 15 residues. CDR3 sequence reads: CASSFALGGGETQYF. Here the CDR3 DNA reads TGTGCCAGCAGTTTTGCTCTTGGCGGGGGAGAGACCCAGTACTTC.

This clonotype was detected only a few times. The chain combines TRBV12-3 or TRBV12-4 with TRBJ1-4; 7 bases agree with TRBD1. This CDR3 is built from 14 residues. The ends lost 5 bases at V and 6 bases at J; junction bases unmatched: 6. The CDR3 reads CASSVQGVYEKLFF. The CDR3 region has the DNA TGTGCCAGCAGTGTTCAGGGGGTTTATGAAAAACTGTTTTTT.

This clonotype was counted between two and nine times. The V gene is TRBV24-1, the J gene TRBJ2-1, with a tentative D call TRBD1 (5 bases). There are 12 residues in the CDR3. The ends were cut back, 6 bases at V and 5 bases at J, with 7 bases in the middle. Looked up from germline, CDR1 is KGHDR and CDR2 is SFDVKD. The CDR3 spells CATSRQHNEQFF. The CDR3 nucleotides read TGTGCCACCAGTAGACAGCACAATGAGCAGTTCTTC.

This chain uses TRBV29-1 with TRBJ2-1; TRBD2 matches at 8 bases. With 6 bases clipped from V and 10 bases from J, the junction kept 14 bases outside the gene matches. The germline V gene has CDR1 SQVTM and CDR2 ANQGSEA. This CDR3 has 14 residues. CDR3 DNA: TGCAGCGTCCGACCGGGACTAGGGTCATACGAGCAGTTCTTC. Protein sequence: CSVRPGLGSYEQFF.

This rearrangement joins TRBV9 to TRBJ2-7, with TRBD2 as a possible D gene (6 bases). The ends were cut back, 4 bases at V and 3 bases at J, with 23 bases in the middle. Germline V gene lookup returns CDR1 SGDLS and CDR2 YYNGEE. The CDR3 length is 17 residues. The CDR3 bases are TGTGCCAGCAGCTACCGGCCGGTGACTAGAGTCATCTACGAGCAGTACTTC. Its translation is CASSYRPVTRVIYEQYF.

The count of this clonotype is one. This chain connects TRBV6-2 or TRBV6-3 to TRBJ2-2; D unclear. V was trimmed by 2 bases and J by 4 bases, leaving 8 bases between them. Germline V CDR1 and CDR2: MNHEY, SVGEGT. The CDR3 contains 14 residues. The CDR3 spells CASSYRHSTGELFF. For the CDR3, the DNA is TGTGCCAGCAGTTACCGACACAGCACCGGGGAGCTGTTTTTT.

The CDR3: CAISEQQGSYGYTF. CDR3 coding DNA: TGTGCCATCAGTGAGCAACAGGGATCCTATGGCTACACCTTC. The chain has TRBV10-3 and TRBJ1-2, with D perhaps TRBD1 (6 bases). From germline, CDR1 is ENHRY and CDR2 SYGVKD. This CDR3 has 14 amino acids. V was pared by 2 bases and J by 4 bases, with 11 bases between.

The chain carries TRBV20-1 and TRBJ2-7; D is perhaps TRBD1 (6 bases). Trimming shortened V by 0 bases and J by 6 bases, and 12 bases separated the two germline ends. This CDR3 has 13 residues. CDR1 is DFQATT and CDR2 is SNEGSKA in the germline V gene (reference sequence). The CDR3 sequence: CSAREGGRGEQYF. CDR3 in DNA: TGCAGTGCTAGAGAGGGCGGCAGGGGCGAGCAGTACTTC.

This clonotype was observed a few times. The chain couples TRBV7-3 to TRBJ2-4; possibly TRBD2 for D (6 bases). V lost 8 bases and J lost 0, with 14 bases in between. Germline CDR1 is SGHTA and CDR2 is FQGTGA. This CDR3 has 15 residues. CDR3 coding DNA: TGTGCCAGCGGAGGAGGGGCCGTAGCCAAAAACATTCAGTACTTC. This codes for CASGGGAVAKNIQYF.

The chain combines TRBV20-1 with TRBJ2-7, with 7 bases lining up with TRBD1. The germline V gene encodes CDR1 DFQATT and CDR2 SNEGSKA (reference sequence). Trimming at V came to 0 bases and at J to 4 bases, leaving 15 bases not matched to a gene. The CDR3 contains 17 residues. The CDR3 region is CSARDLPRTGDRYEQYF. CDR3 DNA: TGCAGTGCTAGAGATCTCCCCCGGACAGGCGATCGTTACGAGCAGTACTTC.

This sequence joins TRBV5-6 and TRBJ1-5; D gene ambiguous. The CDR3 is 17 residues long. V shed 0 bases and J shed 0 bases, with 13 bases lying between them. From germline, CDR1 is SGHDT and CDR2 YYEEEE. The DNA of the CDR3 is TGTGCCAGCAGCTTGGCGGGGTACATGAATAGCAATCAGCCCCAGCATTTT. It is translated as CASSLAGYMNSNQPQHF.

The table lists this clonotype with a few counts. The rearrangement links TRBV6-1 to TRBJ2-1; 8 bases agree with TRBD2. The CDR3 is 15 residues long. Losses at the gene ends were 6 bases for V and 6 bases for J; bases not matched to a gene: 10. Germline assignment: CDR1 MNHNS and CDR2 SASEGT. CDR3 sequence: CASRESGSSSNEQFF. The CDR3 region has the DNA TGTGCCAGCAGGGAGAGCGGGAGTAGTAGCAATGAGCAGTTCTTC.

Ten or more counts support this clonotype. The chain recombines TRBV20-1 with TRBJ2-1, with TRBD2 matching over 9 bases. V trimming: 0 bases; J trimming: 9 bases; junction bases outside the gene matches: 9. The CDR3 totals 15 residues. The V gene's germline CDR1 is DFQATT and CDR2 SNEGSKA (reference sequence). The CDR3 reads CSARDTLAGRSEQFF. The CDR3 coding sequence is TGCAGTGCTAGAGATACTCTAGCGGGGAGGTCTGAGCAGTTCTTC.

This chain links TRBV18 with TRBJ1-4, with a weak D call TRBD1 (5 bases). The germline V gene has CDR1 KGHSH and CDR2 LQKENI. Trimming took 8 bases from V and 0 from J, leaving 10 bases between them. CDR3 length: 14 residues. The CDR3: CASRTSATNEKLFF. The CDR3 nucleotides are TGTGCCAGCCGGACAAGTGCAACTAATGAAAAACTGTTTTTT.

This clonotype has ten or more counts. The J gene is TRBJ2-3, the V gene TRBV20-1; weak D call: TRBD2 (5 bases). CDR1 and CDR2 from the germline V gene are DFQATT and SNEGSKA (reference sequence). CDR3 length equals 13 residues. V gave up 5 bases and J gave up 1 base, with 10 bases separating them. In DNA form, the CDR3 reads TGCAGTGCTGAGGACTCCGGCACAGATACGCAGTATTTT. Translating gives CSAEDSGTDTQYF.